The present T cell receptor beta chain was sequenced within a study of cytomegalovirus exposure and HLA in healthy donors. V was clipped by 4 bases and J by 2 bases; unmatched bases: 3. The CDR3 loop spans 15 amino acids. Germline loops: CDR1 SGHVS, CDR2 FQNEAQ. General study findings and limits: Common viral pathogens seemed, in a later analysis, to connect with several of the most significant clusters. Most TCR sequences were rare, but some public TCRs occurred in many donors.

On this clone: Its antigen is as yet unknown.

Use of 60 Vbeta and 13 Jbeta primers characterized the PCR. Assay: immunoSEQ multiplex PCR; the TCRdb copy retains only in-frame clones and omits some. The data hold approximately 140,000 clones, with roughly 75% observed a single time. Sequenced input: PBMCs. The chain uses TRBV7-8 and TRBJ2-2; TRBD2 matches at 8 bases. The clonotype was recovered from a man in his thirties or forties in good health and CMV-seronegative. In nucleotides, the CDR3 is TGTGCCAGCAGCTCCAGGACTAGCAACACCGGGGAGCTGTTTTTT. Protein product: CASSSRTSNTGELFF.